The sequence of this T cell receptor (beta chain) was determined in a study of regulatory T cells in long-lasting Graves disease. iRepertoire HTBI primers and Arm-PCR of CDR3 regions built TCR beta libraries. TCRdb fed the multiplex PCR reads into MiXCR, producing one record per CDR3 protein. The repertoire holds 440,000 or so distinct CDR3 sequences, 16% seen once, with roughly 10% in the top ten. Time point specified: newly diagnosed GD, antithyroid drugs for less than 3 months. The TCR library was made from RNA extracted from PBMCs. This clonotype was seen repeatedly, ten times or more. The antigen remains undetermined. Notes on the study in general: A greater number of public clonotypes (approximately 2,700) was shared by persistent patients than by new patients (approximately 1,000). Persistent cases favored TRBV28, TRBJ1-2 and TRBJ2-5.

The CDR3 extends over 14 amino acids. The germline V gene encodes CDR1 KGHDR and CDR2 SFDVKD. V was cut by 4 bases and J by 2 bases, with 8 bases left in between. These data were also filed under a second study, of T cells in Graves' hyperthyroidism and ophthalmopathy. As that report states: During a first-round RT-PCR of the TCR CDR3, the HTBI primer set was used. Most clonotypes that expanded in the thyroid above 0.001 also showed up in blood.

The specimen was peripheral blood mononuclear cells (PBMCs), collected at new diagnosis, from a patient treated with antithyroid drugs. The sequence was obtained from a woman in her twenties or thirties with Graves disease. This chain connects TRBV24-1 to TRBJ2-1; D is perhaps TRBD1 or TRBD2 (5 bases each). This chain's CDR3 is CATSEGTPYNEQFF. The CDR3 region has the DNA TGTGCCACCAGTGAGGGGACCCCCTACAATGAGCAGTTCTTC.